This TCR beta chain was recovered during a study of regulatory T cells in long-lasting Graves disease. Notes on the study in general: Gene preferences differed: TRBV28, TRBJ1-2, TRBJ2-5 in persistent cases.

CDR1 MDHEN and CDR2 SYDVKM come from the germline V gene. This CDR3 contains 16 residues. The ends were cut back, 8 bases at V and 7 bases at J, with 21 bases in the middle. In this sample, this clonotype turned up many times. Its antigen remains unknown. Time point: newly diagnosed GD, antithyroid drugs for less than 3 months. After RNA was extracted from PBMCs, the TCR library was made from it. Patients were from an endocrinology department in Xi'an, China. Library construction for TCR beta used iRepertoire HTBI primers and Arm-PCR of CDR3 regions. In the original processing: The identification of roughly 62 TRBV and around 15 TRBJ segments was made across samples. TCRdb fed the multiplex PCR reads into MiXCR, producing one record per CDR3 protein. The V and J calls shown here were made by TCRdb, not taken from the authors' results. The sample lists 450,000 to 600,000 distinct CDR3 sequences; 15% to 20% were seen once.

These records were also assigned to another study, of T cells in Graves' hyperthyroidism and ophthalmopathy.

This TCR derives from a man aged 40-50 years with Graves disease. Sequencing used peripheral blood mononuclear cells (PBMCs), obtained at new diagnosis, from a patient treated with antithyroid drugs. The rearrangement uses TRBV28 and TRBJ1-6; a possible D gene is TRBD1 (6 bases). DNA of the CDR3: TGTGCCAGCGTTAGGCAGGGGCGCGGCGGAAATTCACCCCTCCACTTT. As protein: CASVRQGRGGNSPLHF.